A selection of T cell receptor beta chains follows, all from one sample in a study of blood T cell repertoires in COVID-19. Sequenced by immunoSEQ multiplex PCR; TCRdb stores in-frame clones only, minus some. The data hold about 240,000 clones, with around 88% observed a single time. Sequencing was performed on PBMCs or T cells enriched from blood (not recorded which). Receptors originate from a woman aged 25 to 39 who had recovered from COVID-19. Each CDR3 is given with its conserved first and last residue.

v_gene,j_gene,CDR3aa
TRBV7-9,TRBJ2-7,CASSLGAAAKYF
TRBV28,TRBJ2-7,CASSSAQGAGGEQYF
TRBV7-2,TRBJ1-5,CASGTGVGQPQHF
TRBV28,TRBJ2-1,CASSLLTGTGYNEQFF
TRBV4-1,TRBJ2-1,CASSHSGTSGSPYNEQFF
TRBV4-2,TRBJ1-2,CASSQLSGGSRGYTF
TRBV4-3,TRBJ1-1,CASSLQGGNTEAFF
TRBV11-2,TRBJ1-2,CASSHGTGLAYGYTF
TRBV6-2/TRBV6-3,TRBJ2-7,CASSNDGAYEQYF
TRBV5-1,TRBJ1-2,CASSSTASSGYTF
TRBV28,TRBJ2-1,CASSYLAGGSYNEQFF
TRBV5-1,TRBJ2-7,CASSSNQGEQYF
TRBV9,TRBJ2-7,CASSVEGGRGSEQYF
TRBV27,TRBJ2-1,CASSLLAGAYNEQFF
TRBV18,TRBJ1-1,CASSPPSSWGMAFF
TRBV7-3,TRBJ2-1,CIARGTSAELNYNEQFF
TRBV7-9,TRBJ2-2,CASSSQGTNTGELFF
TRBV30,TRBJ2-7,CAWNRGPYEQYF
TRBV3-1/TRBV3-2,TRBJ2-1,CASSPVLAGQQFF
TRBV7-2,TRBJ1-4,CASSLYGGTNEKLFF
TRBV6-5,TRBJ2-7,CASSQGWGPNEQYF
TRBV27,TRBJ2-1,CASSFGTVTKQFF
TRBV14,TRBJ1-3,CASSHNLAASGNTIYF
TRBV18,TRBJ2-3,CASSPRVRTTGRGTDTQYF
TRBV28,TRBJ1-2,CASSSTGLVNYGYTF
TRBV19,TRBJ1-1,CASSEANTEAFF
TRBV5-4,TRBJ2-2,CASSPSSGGTGELFF
TRBV24-1,TRBJ2-1,CATSDLQTFSEQFF
TRBV6-5,TRBJ2-2,CASSYLARTGELFF
TRBV28,TRBJ1-5,CASTPTGPAVWPQHF
TRBV18,TRBJ2-1,CASSRGTSGGNEQFF
TRBV28,TRBJ1-1,CASSLPGGNTEAFF
TRBV4-2,TRBJ2-7,CASSQETGTGGYEQYF
TRBV4-1,TRBJ2-3,CASSRRLAGDTDTQYF
TRBV27,TRBJ1-2,CASSYRVGYGYTF
TRBV7-8,TRBJ2-7,CASSLTRLAGSQGYF
TRBV28,TRBJ2-1,CASTSTSGSQLAEQFF
TRBV4-2,TRBJ2-2,CASSQTSMGLAVTGELFF
TRBV4-1,TRBJ2-7,CASSQEWGVAGSRYEQYF
TRBV9,TRBJ2-2,CASSVVSGRWNTGELFF
TRBV30,TRBJ1-6,CAWSQGNSPLHF
TRBV29-1,TRBJ1-4,CSVRQGGTEKLFF
TRBV7-2,TRBJ2-3,CASSYRVAGGSTDTQYF
TRBV25-1,TRBJ1-4,CASSGGNEKLFF
TRBV6-5,TRBJ1-5,CASTVFNQPQHF
TRBV27,TRBJ2-7,CASSSAAGNNYEQYF
TRBV4-1,TRBJ2-6,CASSGAALSGANVLTF
TRBV28,TRBJ1-3,CASSERPSGNTIYF
TRBV7-9,TRBJ2-5,CASSSLSGSRETQYF
TRBV28,TRBJ1-1,CASSPQLTAPNTEAFF
TRBV25-1,TRBJ1-1,CASSEFDGRRNTEAFF
TRBV30,TRBJ1-5,CAWSVGPLNQPQHF
TRBV13,TRBJ1-1,CASTRKPVGGSGTEAFF
TRBV5-6,TRBJ1-2,CASSTDREGYGYTF